This record concerns one TCR beta chain sequence. The antigen is unknown. This specimen belongs to a study of radiotherapy plus CTLA-4 blockade in lung cancer. Germline CDR1 reads KGHSH; CDR2 reads LQKENI. V trimming: 3 bases; J trimming: 5 bases; junction bases outside the gene matches: 6. CDR3 length: 16 amino acids. The protocol was immunoSEQ multiplex PCR, while the TCRdb copy is restricted to in-frame clones and leaves out a portion. The table has about 32,000 clones, more than 70% seen once; the top ten hold 5% to 7.5%. Regarding the study as a whole: It was early blood T cell clone dynamics, with interferon-beta, that reportedly best predicted response. Peripheral blood showed expansion of tumor-derived TCR clones after radiotherapy and ipilimumab.

V usage is TRBV18 and J usage is TRBJ2-3, with 12 bases that match TRBD2. The sequence came from a human donor with non-small cell lung cancer who had stable disease on radiotherapy plus ipilimumab. The material was peripheral blood, obtained from a patient treated with radiotherapy plus ipilimumab. The CDR3 sequence is CASSPRQLAGGDTQYF. Here the CDR3 DNA reads TGTGCCAGCTCACCGCGTCAACTAGCGGGAGGAGATACGCAGTATTTT. Full variable domain (missing parts from reference TRBV18 and TRBJ2-3): NAGVMQNPRHLVRRRGQEARLRCSPMKGHSHVYWYRQLPEEGLKFMVYLQKENIIDESGMPKERFSAEFPKEGPSILRIQQVVRGDSAAYFCASSPRQLAGGDTQYFGPGTRLTVL.